A selection of T cell receptor beta chains follows, all from one sample in a study of blood T cell repertoires in COVID-19. Profiling relied on immunoSEQ multiplex PCR, and the TCRdb table lists in-frame clones only, not all of them. This table has some 130,000 clones, 70% to 90% appearing once. Sequencing was carried out using PBMCs or T cells enriched from blood (not recorded which). Receptors were obtained from a man aged 45 to 65 who had recovered from COVID-19. The CDR3 runs from the conserved cysteine through the conserved F or W. D genes are given only for firm matches. Some rows mark clone size as missing; the rest say once, few, many or name a class of expanded clone.

d_call,clone_size,v_call,j_call,cdr3_aa,cdr3_nt
TRBD1,-,TRBV19,TRBJ1-1,CASSIGTARNTEAFF,TGTGCCAGTAGTATCGGGACAGCCCGGAACACTGAAGCTTTCTTT
TRBD1,-,TRBV6-5,TRBJ1-6,CASSSTEGQGALPLHF,TGTGCCAGCAGTTCTACAGAGGGACAGGGGGCTCTTCCCCTCCACTTT
TRBD1,-,TRBV5-1,TRBJ1-1,CASSGGTGGDTEAFF,TGCGCCAGCAGCGGGGGAACAGGGGGCGACACTGAAGCTTTCTTT
TRBD1,-,TRBV5-4,TRBJ1-1,CASSSADRGNTEAFF,TGTGCCAGCAGCTCGGCGGACAGGGGCAACACTGAAGCTTTCTTT
TRBD2,once,TRBV5-6,TRBJ2-5,CASSRLAGEETQYF,TGTGCCAGCAGTCGACTAGCGGGAGAAGAGACCCAGTACTTC
TRBD1,-,TRBV2,TRBJ1-5,CASSEGTDRDNQPQHF,TGTGCCAGCAGTGAGGGCACGGACAGGGACAATCAGCCCCAGCATTTT
-,-,TRBV4-3,TRBJ1-1,CASSQAMTPNTEAFF,TGCGCCAGCAGCCAAGCAATGACACCGAACACTGAAGCTTTCTTT
-,-,TRBV27,TRBJ1-1,CASSPPGHWTEAFF,TGTGCCAGCAGTCCACCGGGACACTGGACTGAAGCTTTCTTT
TRBD1,once,TRBV5-1,TRBJ1-6,CASSWTGEKNSPLHF,TGCGCCAGCAGCTGGACAGGGGAAAAGAATTCACCCCTCCACTTT
-,-,TRBV2,TRBJ1-1,CASSDLEGLLRNTEAFF,TGTGCCAGCAGTGACCTTGAGGGACTCCTAAGAAACACTGAAGCTTTCTTT
TRBD1,once,TRBV30,TRBJ1-3,CAWSRDRVGNTIYF,TGTGCCTGGAGTCGGGACAGGGTTGGAAACACCATATATTTT
-,once,TRBV6-5,TRBJ1-6,CASSYREGVHNSPLHF,TGTGCCAGCAGTTACAGGGAGGGAGTTCATAATTCACCCCTCCACTTT
-,-,TRBV10-3,TRBJ2-5,CAISGGQETQYF,TGTGCCATCAGCGGGGGTCAAGAGACCCAGTACTTC
TRBD1,-,TRBV28,TRBJ1-3,CASSLWGDRESGNTIYF,TGTGCCAGCAGTTTATGGGGGGACAGGGAGTCTGGAAACACCATATATTTT
-,-,TRBV7-3,TRBJ2-5,CASSLSLTAEGTQYF,TGTGCCAGCAGCTTATCCCTCACCGCCGAGGGGACCCAGTACTTC
-,-,TRBV28,TRBJ1-2,CASTALNYGYTF,TGTGCCAGCACCGCGCTGAACTATGGCTACACCTTC
TRBD1,-,TRBV25-1,TRBJ2-2,CASRRTGLANTGELFF,TGTGCCAGCAGACGGACAGGCCTTGCGAACACCGGGGAGCTGTTTTTT
-,-,TRBV28,TRBJ1-1,CASNPSDRNTEAFF,TGTGCCAGCAACCCTTCGGACAGGAACACTGAAGCTTTCTTT
-,-,TRBV28,TRBJ1-2,CASSLGENYGYTF,TGTGCCAGCAGCTTAGGGGAGAACTATGGCTACACCTTC
TRBD1,-,TRBV28,TRBJ1-2,CASSPGQGGSFGYGYTF,TGTGCCAGCAGTCCAGGACAGGGGGGGTCTTTCGGCTATGGCTACACCTTC
-,-,TRBV28,TRBJ1-1,CASSGILDTEAFF,TGTGCCAGCAGCGGGATACTCGACACTGAAGCTTTCTTT
-,-,TRBV5-4,TRBJ2-5,CASSPRTVGGETQYF,TGTGCCAGCAGCCCACGGACGGTGGGGGGAGAGACCCAGTACTTC
-,-,TRBV19,TRBJ1-2,CASSMGDTALRGYTF,TGTGCCAGTAGTATGGGGGACACCGCTCTCCGGGGCTACACCTTC
TRBD1,-,TRBV15,TRBJ1-1,CATSRGGQGRTEAFF,TGTGCCACCAGCAGGGGTGGACAGGGTAGAACTGAAGCTTTCTTT
-,-,TRBV7-2,TRBJ1-5,CASSSTGTPQHF,TGTGCCAGCAGTTCAACAGGGACGCCCCAGCATTTT
TRBD2,-,TRBV30,TRBJ2-3,CAWRRRSIGLAGAVDTQYF,TGTGCCTGGAGACGACGGAGCATCGGACTAGCGGGAGCCGTAGATACGCAGTATTTT
TRBD1,-,TRBV9,TRBJ2-2,CASTLRDRYTGELFF,TGTGCCAGCACCCTCCGGGACAGGTATACCGGGGAGCTGTTTTTT